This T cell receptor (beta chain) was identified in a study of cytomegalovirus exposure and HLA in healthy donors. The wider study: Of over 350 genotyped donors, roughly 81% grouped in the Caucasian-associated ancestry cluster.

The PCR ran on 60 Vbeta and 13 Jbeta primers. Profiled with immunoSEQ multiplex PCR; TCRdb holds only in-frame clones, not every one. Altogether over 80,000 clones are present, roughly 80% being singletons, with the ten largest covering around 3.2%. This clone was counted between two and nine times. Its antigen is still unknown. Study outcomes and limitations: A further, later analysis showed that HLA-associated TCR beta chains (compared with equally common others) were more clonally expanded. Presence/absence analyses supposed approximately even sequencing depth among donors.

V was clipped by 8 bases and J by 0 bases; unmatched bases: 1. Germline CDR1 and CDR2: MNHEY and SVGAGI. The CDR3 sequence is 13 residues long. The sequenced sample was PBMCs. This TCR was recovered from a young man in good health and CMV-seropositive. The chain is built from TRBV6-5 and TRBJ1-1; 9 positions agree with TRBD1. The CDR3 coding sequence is TGTGCCAGCGGGACAGGGCTGAACACTGAAGCTTTCTTT. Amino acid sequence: CASGTGLNTEAFF.